The sequence of this T cell receptor beta chain was determined in a study of cytomegalovirus exposure and HLA in healthy donors. V was cut by 1 base and J by 0 bases, with 17 bases left in between. This CDR3 is built from 18 residues. From germline, CDR1 is SGHRS and CDR2 YFSETQ. With 60 Vbeta and 13 Jbeta primers, the PCR was carried out. The table came from immunoSEQ multiplex PCR; TCRdb's copy has only in-frame clones and leaves some out. The table has approximately 90,000 clones, approximately 80% seen once; the top ten hold approximately 5%. The source of this sequence is a woman aged 40 to 55 in good health and CMV-seronegative. The chain links TRBV5-1 to TRBJ2-4; D gene uncertain. The sample was PBMCs. CDR3 protein: CASSLMADRVGAKNIQYF. CDR3 coding DNA: TGCGCCAGCAGCTTGATGGCGGATCGGGTGGGAGCCAAAAACATTCAGTACTTC.